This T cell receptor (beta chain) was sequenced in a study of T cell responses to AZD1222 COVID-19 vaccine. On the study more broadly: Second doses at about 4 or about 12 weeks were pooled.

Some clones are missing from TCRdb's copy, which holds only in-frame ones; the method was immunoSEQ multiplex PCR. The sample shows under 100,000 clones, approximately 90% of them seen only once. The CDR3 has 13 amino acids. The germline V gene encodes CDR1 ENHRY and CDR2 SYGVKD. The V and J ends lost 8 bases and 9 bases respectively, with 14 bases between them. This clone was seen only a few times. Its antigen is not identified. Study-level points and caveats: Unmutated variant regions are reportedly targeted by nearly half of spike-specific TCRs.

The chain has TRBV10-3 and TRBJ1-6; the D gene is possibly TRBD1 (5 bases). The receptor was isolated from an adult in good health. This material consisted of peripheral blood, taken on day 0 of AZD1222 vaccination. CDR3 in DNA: TGTGCCATCGGGGGGAGTCCTTTTTCACCCCTCCACTTT. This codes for CAIGGSPFSPLHF.